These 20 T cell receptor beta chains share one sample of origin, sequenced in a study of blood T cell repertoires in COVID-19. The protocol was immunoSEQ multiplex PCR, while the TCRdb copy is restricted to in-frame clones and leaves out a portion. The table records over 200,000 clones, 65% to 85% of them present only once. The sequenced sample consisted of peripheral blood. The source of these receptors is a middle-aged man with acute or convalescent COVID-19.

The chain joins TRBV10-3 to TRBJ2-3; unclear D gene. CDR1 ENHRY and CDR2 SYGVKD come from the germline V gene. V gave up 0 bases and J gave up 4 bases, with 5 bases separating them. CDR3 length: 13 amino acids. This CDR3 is CAISESLADTQYF. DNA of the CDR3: TGTGCCATCAGTGAGTCCCTAGCAGATACGCAGTATTTT.

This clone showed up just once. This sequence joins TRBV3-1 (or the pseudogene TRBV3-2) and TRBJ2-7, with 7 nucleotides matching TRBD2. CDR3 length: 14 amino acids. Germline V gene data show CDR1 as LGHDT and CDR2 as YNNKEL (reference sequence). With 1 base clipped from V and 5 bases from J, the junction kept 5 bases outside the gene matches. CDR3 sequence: CASSQVAGAHEQYF. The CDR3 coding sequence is TGTGCCAGCAGCCAAGTTGCGGGAGCCCACGAGCAGTACTTC.

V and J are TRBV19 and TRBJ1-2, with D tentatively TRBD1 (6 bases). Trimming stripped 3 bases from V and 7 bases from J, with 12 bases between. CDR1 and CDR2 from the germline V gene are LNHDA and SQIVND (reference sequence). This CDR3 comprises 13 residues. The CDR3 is CASSIQGLSGYTF. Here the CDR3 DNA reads TGTGCCAGTAGTATTCAGGGGTTGAGTGGCTACACCTTC. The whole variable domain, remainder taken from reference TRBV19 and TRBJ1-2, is DGGITQSPKYLFRKEGQNVTLSCEQNLNHDAMYWYRQDPGQGLRLIYYSQIVNDFQKGDIAEGYSVSREKKESFPLTVTSAQKNPTAFYLCASSIQGLSGYTFGSGTRLTVV.

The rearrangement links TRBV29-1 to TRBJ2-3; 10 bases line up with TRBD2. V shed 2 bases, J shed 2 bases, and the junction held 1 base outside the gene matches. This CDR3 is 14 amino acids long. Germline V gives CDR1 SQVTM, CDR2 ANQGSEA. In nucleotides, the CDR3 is TGCAGCGTTGAAACTAGCGGGATCACAGATACGCAGTATTTT. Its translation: CSVETSGITDTQYF.

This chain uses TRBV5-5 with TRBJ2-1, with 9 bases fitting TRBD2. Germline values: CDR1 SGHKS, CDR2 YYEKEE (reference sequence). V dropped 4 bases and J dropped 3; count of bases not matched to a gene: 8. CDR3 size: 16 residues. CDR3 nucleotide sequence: TGTGCCAGCAGCGCGCGACTAGCGGACATCTACAATGAGCAGTTCTTC. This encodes CASSARLADIYNEQFF.

The CDR3 bases are TGTGCCAGCAGCGTAAGCGTTCGCTCCTACAATGAGCAGTTCTTC. It encodes CASSVSVRSYNEQFF. The chain is built from TRBV9 and TRBJ2-1; D gene ambiguous. V was pared by 1 base and J by 0 bases, with 8 bases between. Germline V gene sequence: CDR1 SGDLS, CDR2 YYNGEE. This CDR3 contains 15 residues.

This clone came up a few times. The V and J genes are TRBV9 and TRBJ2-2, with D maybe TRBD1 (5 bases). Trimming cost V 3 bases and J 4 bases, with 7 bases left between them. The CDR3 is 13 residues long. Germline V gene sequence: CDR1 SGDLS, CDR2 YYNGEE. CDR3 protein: CASSAGFTGELFF. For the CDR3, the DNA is TGTGCCAGCAGCGCAGGGTTCACCGGGGAGCTGTTTTTT.

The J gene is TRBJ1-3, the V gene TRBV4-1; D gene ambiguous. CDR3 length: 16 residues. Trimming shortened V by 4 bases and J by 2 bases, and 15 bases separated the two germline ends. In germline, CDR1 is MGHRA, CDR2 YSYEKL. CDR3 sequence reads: CASSLDGRAAGNTIYF. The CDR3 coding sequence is TGCGCCAGCAGCCTAGATGGGAGGGCGGCTGGAAACACCATATATTTT.

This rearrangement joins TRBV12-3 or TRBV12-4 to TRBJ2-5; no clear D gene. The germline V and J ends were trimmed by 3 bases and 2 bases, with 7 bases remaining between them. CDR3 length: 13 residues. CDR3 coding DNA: TGTGCCAGCAGTTTTACAGCACAAGAGACCCAGTACTTC. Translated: CASSFTAQETQYF.

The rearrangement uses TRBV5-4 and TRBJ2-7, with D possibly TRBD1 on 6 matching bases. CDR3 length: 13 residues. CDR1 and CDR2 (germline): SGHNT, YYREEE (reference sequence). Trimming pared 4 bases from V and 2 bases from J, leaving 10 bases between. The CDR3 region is CASSTRDTYEQYF. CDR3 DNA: TGTGCCAGCAGCACACGGGACACCTACGAGCAGTACTTC.

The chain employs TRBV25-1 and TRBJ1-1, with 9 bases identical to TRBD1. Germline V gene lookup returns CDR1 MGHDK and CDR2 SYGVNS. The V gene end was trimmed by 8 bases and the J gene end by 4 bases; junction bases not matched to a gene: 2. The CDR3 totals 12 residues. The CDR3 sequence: CASRDRVTEAFF. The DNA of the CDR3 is TGTGCCAGCCGGGACAGGGTCACTGAAGCTTTCTTT.

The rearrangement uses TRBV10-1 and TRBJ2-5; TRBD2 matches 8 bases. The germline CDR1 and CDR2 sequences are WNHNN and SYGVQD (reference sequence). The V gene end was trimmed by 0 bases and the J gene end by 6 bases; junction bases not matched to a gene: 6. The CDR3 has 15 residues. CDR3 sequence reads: CASSESTAGGKTQYF. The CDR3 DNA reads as TGCGCCAGCAGTGAGTCGACTGCGGGGGGAAAGACCCAGTACTTC.

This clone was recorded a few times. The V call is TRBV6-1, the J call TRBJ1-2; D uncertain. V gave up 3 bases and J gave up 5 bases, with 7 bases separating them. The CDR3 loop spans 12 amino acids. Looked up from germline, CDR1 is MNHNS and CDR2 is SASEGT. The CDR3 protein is CASSDPGYGYTF. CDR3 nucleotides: TGTGCCAGCAGTGATCCGGGGTATGGCTACACCTTC.

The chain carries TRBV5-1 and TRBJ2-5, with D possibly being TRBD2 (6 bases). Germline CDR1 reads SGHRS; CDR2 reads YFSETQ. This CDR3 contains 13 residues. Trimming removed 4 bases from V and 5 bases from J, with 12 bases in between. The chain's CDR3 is CASSPIRGETQYF. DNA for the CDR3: TGCGCCAGCAGCCCCATACGGGGGGAGACCCAGTACTTC. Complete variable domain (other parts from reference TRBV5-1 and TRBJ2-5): KAGVTQTPRYLIKTRGQQVTLSCSPISGHRSVSWYQQTPGQGLQFLFEYFSETQRNKGNFPGRFSGRQFSNSRSEMNVSTLELGDSALYLCASSPIRGETQYFGPGTRLLVL.

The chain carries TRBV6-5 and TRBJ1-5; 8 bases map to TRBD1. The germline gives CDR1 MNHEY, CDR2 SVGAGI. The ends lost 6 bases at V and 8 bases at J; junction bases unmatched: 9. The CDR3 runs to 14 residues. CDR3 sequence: CASSQTQGGEPQHF. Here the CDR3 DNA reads TGTGCCAGCAGCCAAACACAGGGGGGCGAGCCCCAGCATTTT.

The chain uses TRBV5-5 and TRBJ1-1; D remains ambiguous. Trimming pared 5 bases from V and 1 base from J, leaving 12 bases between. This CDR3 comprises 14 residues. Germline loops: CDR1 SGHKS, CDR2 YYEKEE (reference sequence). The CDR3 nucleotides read TGTGCCAGCAGGCGTAACCCGGGGAACACTGAAGCTTTCTTT. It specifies CASRRNPGNTEAFF.

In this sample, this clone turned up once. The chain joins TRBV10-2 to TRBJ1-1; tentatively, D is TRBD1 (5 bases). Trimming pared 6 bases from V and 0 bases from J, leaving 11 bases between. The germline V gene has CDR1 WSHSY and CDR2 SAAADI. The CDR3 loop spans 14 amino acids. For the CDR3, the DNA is TGCGCCAGCAGCGACGGACACCTGAACACTGAAGCTTTCTTT. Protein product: CASSDGHLNTEAFF.

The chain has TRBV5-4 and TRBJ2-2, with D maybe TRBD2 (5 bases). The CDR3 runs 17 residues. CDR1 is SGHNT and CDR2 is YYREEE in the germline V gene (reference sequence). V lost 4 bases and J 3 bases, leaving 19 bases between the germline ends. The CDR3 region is CASSPRVGSVYTGELFF. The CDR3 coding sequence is TGTGCCAGCAGCCCCCGGGTGGGGAGTGTGTACACCGGGGAGCTGTTTTTT.

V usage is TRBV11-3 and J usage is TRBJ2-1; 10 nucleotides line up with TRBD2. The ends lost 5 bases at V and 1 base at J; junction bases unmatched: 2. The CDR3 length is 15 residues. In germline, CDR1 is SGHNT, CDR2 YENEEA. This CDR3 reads CASSRLAGSYNEQFF. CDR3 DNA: TGTGCCAGCAGCCGACTAGCGGGTTCCTACAATGAGCAGTTCTTC.

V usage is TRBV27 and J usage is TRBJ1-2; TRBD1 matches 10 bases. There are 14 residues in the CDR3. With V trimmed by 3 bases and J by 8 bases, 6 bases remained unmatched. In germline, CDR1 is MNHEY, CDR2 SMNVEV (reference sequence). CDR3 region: CASSLRGQGEGYTF. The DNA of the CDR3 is TGTGCCAGCAGTTTGCGCGGACAGGGGGAGGGCTACACCTTC.